Listed below are T cell receptor beta chains from one sample, sequenced in a study of spatial heterogeneity in lung cancer. Using its own MiXCR run on the 5' RACE reads, TCRdb lists one record per CDR3 protein. This sample has some 15,000 distinct CDR3 sequences, with around 8% found just once. The specimen was PBMCs, collected at surgery. The source is a female donor with early-stage non-small cell lung cancer. CDR3s include the opening cysteine and the closing phenylalanine or tryptophan. D genes are given only for firm matches. Rows may omit the clone size; those that give it use once, few, many or a size class.

D gene	V gene	clone size	J gene	CDR3 protein	CDR3 DNA
TRBD2	TRBV6-2/TRBV6-3	many	TRBJ2-7	CASSSSGGGTYEQYF	TGTGCCAGCAGCTCATCGGGGGGGGGCACCTACGAGCAGTACTTC
.	TRBV29-1	many	TRBJ1-1	CSVEQGRKITEAFF	TGCAGCGTGGAGCAGGGTCGTAAAATTACTGAAGCTTTCTTT
.	TRBV25-1	few	TRBJ2-7	CASSERGYEQYF	TGTGCCAGCAGTGAAAGGGGATACGAGCAGTACTTC
TRBD2	TRBV29-1	many	TRBJ2-3	CSAAGTSKGTDTQYF	TGCAGCGCCGCCGGGACTAGTAAGGGCACAGATACGCAGTATTTT
.	TRBV21-1	many	TRBJ2-1	CASSKEVVSRLPDYNEQFF	TGTGCCAGCAGCAAAGAGGTTGTTAGCCGACTCCCGGACTACAATGAGCAGTTCTTC
.	TRBV5-1	many	TRBJ1-4	CASRKVTGEKLFF	TGCGCCAGCAGGAAAGTAACAGGCGAAAAACTGTTTTTT
TRBD1	TRBV6-5	.	TRBJ1-2	CATIDRVANYGYTF	TGTGCCACAATCGACAGGGTGGCGAACTATGGCTACACCTTC
.	TRBV19	many	TRBJ2-7	CASKGRGVSYEQYF	TGTGCCAGTAAAGGCAGGGGAGTGTCCTACGAGCAGTACTTC
.	TRBV7-8	.	TRBJ2-2	CASSSRAPGTGELFF	TGTGCCAGCAGCTCCAGGGCACCCGGGACCGGGGAGCTGTTTTTT
.	TRBV28	many	TRBJ1-1	CASGRGSMNTEAFF	TGTGCCAGCGGTCGCGGCAGCATGAACACTGAAGCTTTCTTT
.	TRBV5-1	.	TRBJ2-3	CASQTSARADTQYF	TGCGCCAGCCAGACTAGTGCCCGGGCAGATACGCAGTATTTT
.	TRBV7-9	many	TRBJ1-6	CASSLGGMYSPLHF	TGTGCCAGCAGCTTAGGGGGGATGTATTCACCCCTCCACTTT
TRBD1	TRBV7-2	many	TRBJ2-2	CASSLEGQGDGELFF	TGTGCCAGCAGCTTAGAAGGACAGGGGGACGGGGAGCTGTTTTTT
.	TRBV6-6	few	TRBJ2-1	CASSYVTGRSYNEQFF	TGTGCCAGCAGTTACGTTACGGGGAGGTCCTACAATGAGCAGTTCTTC
TRBD1	TRBV5-4	medium-sized	TRBJ2-7	CASSPGTGMSYEQYF	TGTGCCAGCAGCCCCGGGACAGGGATGTCCTACGAGCAGTACTTC
TRBD2	TRBV5-1	many	TRBJ2-1	CASRSSGQTSYNEQFF	TGCGCCAGCAGGTCTAGCGGGCAGACCTCCTACAATGAGCAGTTCTTC
.	TRBV18	.	TRBJ2-1	CASSRDIDNEQFF	TGTGCCAGCTCCAGGGACATTGACAATGAGCAGTTCTTC
.	TRBV7-3	.	TRBJ2-7	CASSLFGGVGAYEQYF	TGTGCCAGCAGCTTATTTGGCGGGGTGGGCGCCTACGAGCAGTACTTC
TRBD1	TRBV27	many	TRBJ1-1	CASRRQGRKDTEAFF	TGTGCCAGCAGGCGACAGGGGAGAAAGGACACTGAAGCTTTCTTT
.	TRBV6-6	many	TRBJ1-5	CASSSLGRNQPQHF	TGTGCCAGCAGTTCTTTAGGGCGCAATCAGCCCCAGCATTTT
TRBD2	TRBV5-4	many	TRBJ2-1	CASSLGGTSGDNEQFF	TGTGCCAGCAGCTTGGGTGGGACTAGCGGGGACAATGAGCAGTTCTTC
.	TRBV28	many	TRBJ2-1	CASREGVRANNEQFF	TGTGCCAGCAGGGAGGGAGTGAGAGCAAACAATGAGCAGTTCTTC
TRBD2	TRBV7-2	few	TRBJ2-1	CASSLAGGRNEQFF	TGTGCCAGCAGCTTAGCGGGGGGGAGGAATGAGCAGTTCTTC
TRBD1	TRBV6-2/TRBV6-3	many	TRBJ1-1	CASSRNRDSVLPMNTEAFF	TGTGCCAGCAGTCGGAACCGGGACAGCGTTCTCCCCATGAACACTGAAGCTTTCTTT
TRBD2	TRBV5-1	.	TRBJ2-4	CASSLREESIQYF	TGCGCCAGCAGCTTGCGGGAGGAAAGTATTCAGTACTTC
TRBD1	TRBV19	many	TRBJ2-6	CATWTGGSGANVLTF	TGTGCCACCTGGACAGGGGGCTCTGGGGCCAACGTCCTGACTTTC
.	TRBV5-1	many	TRBJ2-1	CASSTGNEQFF	TGCGCCAGCAGCACGGGCAATGAGCAGTTCTTC
.	TRBV28	many	TRBJ2-3	CASSLEGGDTQYF	TGTGCCAGCAGTTTGGAAGGTGGAGATACGCAGTATTTT
.	TRBV11-3	many	TRBJ2-2	CASSASSAANTGELFF	TGTGCCAGCAGCGCCTCTAGCGCCGCGAACACCGGGGAGCTGTTTTTT
.	TRBV7-9	many	TRBJ2-7	CASSPGSGPFYEQYF	TGTGCCAGCAGCCCCGGGTCGGGCCCTTTCTACGAGCAGTACTTC
.	TRBV11-2	many	TRBJ2-4	CASSLDISTGVYF	TGTGCCAGCAGCTTAGATATTTCCACGGGGGTGTACTTC
.	TRBV7-2	many	TRBJ2-3	CASGGPTDTQYF	TGTGCCAGCGGGGGGCCCACAGATACGCAGTATTTT
TRBD2	TRBV27	few	TRBJ2-7	CASGGTSGGIYEQYF	TGTGCCAGCGGGGGGACTAGCGGGGGTATCTACGAGCAGTACTTC
.	TRBV7-2	medium-sized	TRBJ1-2	CASSLGQGKNYGYTF	TGTGCCAGCAGCTTAGGGCAGGGGAAGAACTATGGCTACACCTTC
.	TRBV7-8	many	TRBJ2-5	CASSVEVGKKTQYF	TGTGCCAGCAGCGTCGAGGTGGGGAAAAAGACCCAGTACTTC
.	TRBV11-3	few	TRBJ2-3	CASSLGPRERDTQYF	TGTGCCAGCAGCTTAGGACCCCGGGAGCGGGATACGCAGTATTTT
.	TRBV6-1	many	TRBJ2-1	CATGLYNEQFF	TGTGCCACCGGACTCTACAATGAGCAGTTCTTC
.	TRBV3-1	many	TRBJ2-3	CASSESPDTQYF	TGTGCCAGCAGCGAGAGCCCAGATACGCAGTATTTT
TRBD1	TRBV7-8	many	TRBJ1-5	CASSPRQGNQPQHF	TGTGCCAGCAGCCCCCGACAGGGAAACCAGCCCCAGCATTTT